A single sample gave rise to the 26 T cell receptor beta chains below, sequenced in a study of breast tumors, draining lymph nodes, adjacent tissues. TCRdb fed the multiplex PCR reads into MiXCR, producing one record per CDR3 protein. The sample consists of about 120,000 distinct CDR3 sequences, approximately 20% of them appearing once. The lymph nodes were axillary draining lymph nodes from breast cancer patients. The specimen sequenced was axillary lymph node tissue. These receptors were taken from a female donor with breast cancer. Some clones in this sample may be carry-over from other donors' samples.

This clonotype was counted many times. The chain links TRBV10-2 to TRBJ2-1; 12 positions agree with TRBD2. The V segment lost 7 bases and the J segment 7 bases; nucleotides outside the gene matches: 5. The length of the CDR3 is 14 residues. Germline CDR1 WSHSY, CDR2 SAAADI. CDR3 sequence reads: CASNPSGGGNEQFF. In DNA, the CDR3 is TGCGCCAGCAACCCTAGCGGGGGGGGAAATGAGCAGTTCTTC.

This clonotype was counted ten times or more. This chain connects TRBV7-9 to TRBJ2-5; D gene uncertain. Germline V lookup: CDR1 SEHNR, CDR2 FQNEAQ (reference sequence). The CDR3 runs 14 residues. V was clipped by 5 bases and J by 4 bases, with 14 bases between them. The DNA for the CDR3 is TGTGCCAGCAGCCTGCTTCTCGGTCCAGAGACCCAGTACTTC. This codes for CASSLLLGPETQYF.

This clonotype was recorded a few times. The chain recombines TRBV19 with TRBJ1-5, with 9 nucleotides matching TRBD1. Germline CDR1 is LNHDA and CDR2 is SQIVND (reference sequence). The CDR3 covers 16 residues. V lost 7 bases to trimming and J lost 2 bases; unmatched junction nucleotides: 9. DNA for the CDR3: TGTGCCAGTACCCGGGGACAGGGTGTGGGCAATCAGCCCCAGCATTTT. It is translated as CASTRGQGVGNQPQHF.

This clonotype was observed many times. This chain joins TRBV20-1 and TRBJ2-2, with D hard to call. CDR1 and CDR2 from the germline V gene are DFQATT and SNEGSKA (reference sequence). Trimming pared 3 bases from V and 1 base from J, leaving 15 bases between. The CDR3 is made up of 16 amino acids. The CDR3 nucleotides read TGCAGTGCTAGTGCCCTGAGAAGTAGGAACACCGGGGAGCTGTTTTTT. Residues: CSASALRSRNTGELFF.

This clonotype was picked up a small number of times. The gene calls are TRBV18 and TRBJ2-2; D call uncertain. Germline V CDR1 and CDR2: KGHSH, LQKENI. With 0 bases removed from V and 4 bases from J, the gap between germline ends came to 9 bases. This CDR3 is 15 amino acids long. The CDR3 DNA sequence: TGTGCCAGCTCACCACCCACTTTAGTCACCGGGGAGCTGTTTTTT. Protein product: CASSPPTLVTGELFF.

This clonotype was detected ten times or more. The rearrangement uses TRBV20-1 and TRBJ2-2, with 9 bases that match TRBD1. Germline values: CDR1 DFQATT, CDR2 SNEGSKA (reference sequence). This CDR3 spans 15 amino acids. V shed 2 bases and J 4 bases; nucleotides not matched to a gene: 5. CDR3 coding DNA: TGCAGTGCTAGACGTCGGGACAGGGCCACCGGGGAGCTGTTTTTT. It yields the protein CSARRRDRATGELFF.

There are many counts of this clonotype. J is TRBJ2-1 and V is TRBV4-1; D may be TRBD2 (6 bases). The CDR3 has 15 amino acids. Trimming removed 9 bases from V and 1 base from J, with 16 bases in between. Germline V CDR1 and CDR2: MGHRA, YSYEKL. The CDR3 sequence: CASTISGSSYNEQFF. CDR3 in DNA: TGCGCCAGTACCATTAGCGGCTCATCCTACAATGAGCAGTTCTTC.

This clonotype was detected ten times or more. The V gene is TRBV10-2, the J gene TRBJ1-5, with TRBD1 matching over 7 bases. Germline CDR1 is WSHSY and CDR2 is SAAADI. The V gene end was trimmed by 6 bases and the J gene end by 0 bases; junction bases not matched to a gene: 8. The CDR3 has 16 amino acids. The CDR3 nucleotides read TGCGCCAGCAGGGCAGGGGGAGGCGATAGCAATCAGCCCCAGCATTTT. Amino acid sequence: CASRAGGGDSNQPQHF.

For this clonotype: A much larger clone is a single base away; this may be a read error. The rearrangement uses TRBV9 and TRBJ2-1; TRBD2 matches at 10 bases. Per germline, CDR1 SGDLS and CDR2 YYNGEE. CDR3 length equals 16 residues. This chain's CDR3 is CANSAGLAEEYYEQFF. In nucleotides, the CDR3 is TGTGCCAACAGCGCTGGACTAGCGGAGGAGTACTATGAGCAGTTCTTC.

The rearrangement joins TRBV12-3 or TRBV12-4 to TRBJ1-1; D gene unclear. V lost 5 bases, J lost 0 bases, and 10 bases lay in between. The CDR3 totals 14 residues. The CDR3 DNA is TGTGCCAGCAGTCTCGGGGTCGTGAACACTGAAGCTTTCTTT. Encoded protein: CASSLGVVNTEAFF.

There are many counts of this clonotype. The rearrangement links TRBV7-3 to TRBJ2-2; D call uncertain. This CDR3 is built from 16 residues. CDR1 and CDR2 (germline): SGHTA, FQGTGA. Trimming shortened V by 0 bases and J by 7 bases, and 15 bases separated the two germline ends. CDR3 sequence: CASSLTGQPVGGELFF. CDR3 DNA: TGTGCCAGCAGCTTAACCGGCCAACCGGTCGGCGGGGAGCTGTTTTTT.

This clonotype was recorded many times. The chain couples TRBV7-2 to TRBJ2-1, with 13 nucleotides matching TRBD2. The junction had 6 bases not matched to a gene; V was cut back by 2 bases and J by 2 bases. Germline loops: CDR1 SGHTA, CDR2 FQGNSA. The CDR3 loop spans 18 amino acids. The CDR3 spells CASSLPTSGRSTYNEQFF. CDR3 DNA: TGTGCCAGCAGCTTACCGACTAGCGGGAGGTCCACCTACAATGAGCAGTTCTTC.

Notes on this clonotype: A much larger clone lies one base from this, so it may be a read error. This chain uses TRBV27 with TRBJ1-6, with a possible D match to TRBD1 (5 bases). The V end lost 8 bases, the J end lost 3 bases, and 17 bases lay between the germline ends. The length of the CDR3 is 16 residues. Germline CDR1 reads MNHEY; CDR2 reads SMNVEV (reference sequence). CDR3 nucleotides: TGTGCCAGCGGCCGGGACGGACTTGTCTATAATTCACCCCTCCACTTT. Translated: CASGRDGLVYNSPLHF.

This clonotype was counted between two and nine times. This may stem from a read error, because a much larger clone lies one nucleotide away. The gene calls are TRBV20-1 and TRBJ2-1, with 11 nucleotides matching TRBD2. Unmatched junction bases numbered 10, after V lost 6 bases and J lost 9 bases. The CDR3 length is 14 residues. Germline V gene data show CDR1 as DFQATT and CDR2 as SNEGSKA (reference sequence). The CDR3: CSAPLAGVGSEQFF. Here the CDR3 DNA reads TGCAGTGCCCCACTAGCGGGAGTTGGGAGTGAGCAGTTCTTC.

This clonotype was recorded many times. The chain combines TRBV20-1 with TRBJ2-7; the D gene is possibly TRBD2 (6 bases). Germline V gene data show CDR1 as DFQATT and CDR2 as SNEGSKA (reference sequence). Between the trimmed V and J ends, which lost 1 base and 1 base, there was a span of 8 bases. The CDR3 is 13 amino acids. The CDR3, as DNA: TGCAGTGCTAGAGGGGAGGATTCCTACGAGCAGTACTTC. This gives the protein CSARGEDSYEQYF.

This clonotype showed up many times. The chain combines TRBV20-1 with TRBJ1-5; D perhaps matches TRBD1 (6 bases). CDR1 is DFQATT, CDR2 SNEGSKA, per germline (reference sequence). The CDR3 runs 14 residues. V was clipped by 5 bases and J by 1 base, with 12 bases between them. The CDR3 DNA sequence: TGCAGTGCTCACGGACAGTGGAGCAATCAGCCCCAGCATTTT. This encodes CSAHGQWSNQPQHF.

This clonotype occurred many times. CDR3 sequence reads: CASSQGVGLYYGYTF. The CDR3 DNA is TGCGCCAGCAGCCAAGGTGTTGGGCTTTATTATGGCTACACCTTC. J is TRBJ1-2 and V is TRBV4-1; D is unresolved. Germline CDR1 and CDR2: MGHRA and YSYEKL. Trimming cost V 1 base and J 5 bases, with 14 bases left between them. The CDR3 is made up of 15 amino acids.

This clonotype was found many times. The rearrangement links TRBV20-1 to TRBJ2-1; 11 bases map to TRBD2. The J segment lost 1 base and the V segment lost 6 bases, leaving 11 bases of the junction unmatched. The CDR3 length is 17 residues. Germline V lookup: CDR1 DFQATT, CDR2 SNEGSKA (reference sequence). CDR3 nucleotide sequence: TGCAGTGCCACGCCGGGACTAGCGGTAGCGTCCTACAATGAGCAGTTCTTC. The encoded protein is CSATPGLAVASYNEQFF.

This clonotype came up many times. The J gene is TRBJ2-7, the V gene TRBV4-1; D remains ambiguous. This CDR3 is 17 amino acids long. From germline, CDR1 is MGHRA and CDR2 YSYEKL. The ends were cut back, 2 bases at V and 3 bases at J, with 20 bases in the middle. CDR3 loop: CASSQFDGSTFDYEQYF. CDR3 bases: TGCGCCAGCAGCCAATTTGATGGTTCGACTTTCGACTACGAGCAGTACTTC.

This clonotype has ten or more counts. The chain recombines TRBV14 with TRBJ1-2; D not resolved. The CDR3 totals 12 residues. V dropped 4 bases and J dropped 3 bases, with 6 bases sitting between them. The V gene's germline CDR1 is SGHDN and CDR2 FVKESK. The DNA of the CDR3 is TGTGCCAGCAGCCTCGGACACTATGGCTACACCTTC. Protein: CASSLGHYGYTF.

This clonotype appeared many times. The chain couples TRBV7-8 to TRBJ2-2, with D unclear. The CDR3 runs 10 residues. V was trimmed by 10 bases and J by 8 bases, leaving 8 bases between them. CDR1 SGHVS and CDR2 FQNEAQ come from the germline V gene. The CDR3 DNA reads TGTGCCACCGCCGGAGGGGAGCTGTTTTTT. It yields the protein CATAGGELFF.

Details on this clonotype: This could be a read error, since a much larger clone is one nucleotide away. CDR3 loop: CSVKLAGTDTQYF. The CDR3 bases are TGCAGTGTTAAACTAGCGGGCACAGATACGCAGTATTTT. The gene calls are TRBV20-1 and TRBJ2-3, with 8 positions matching TRBD2. Trimming took 7 bases from V and 1 from J; bases not matched to a gene: 4. The V gene's germline CDR1 is DFQATT and CDR2 SNEGSKA (reference sequence). The CDR3 runs 13 residues.

This clonotype has at least ten counts. The chain carries TRBV5-6 and TRBJ1-2; D may be TRBD1 (6 bases). V was shortened by 5 bases and J by 2 bases, with 13 bases between the two germline ends. CDR1 SGHDT and CDR2 YYEEEE come from the germline V gene. This CDR3 contains 14 residues. Here the CDR3 reads CASSTGNRNYGYTF. In nucleotides, the CDR3 is TGTGCCAGCAGTACAGGGAACCGAAACTATGGCTACACCTTC. Full variable domain (remainder filled in from reference TRBV5-6 and TRBJ1-2): DAGVTQSPTHLIKTRGQQVTLRCSPKSGHDTVSWYQQALGQGPQFIFQYYEEEERQRGNFPDRFSGHQFPNYSSELNVNALLLGDSALYLCASSTGNRNYGYTFGSGTRLTVV.

This clonotype appeared many times. The chain has TRBV7-9 and TRBJ1-6, with TRBD1 matching over 9 bases. In germline, CDR1 is SEHNR, CDR2 FQNEAQ (reference sequence). Trimming at V came to 5 bases and at J to 8 bases, leaving 4 bases not matched to a gene. CDR3 length: 14 amino acids. The CDR3 DNA is TGTGCCAGCAGCAACCGGGACAGGGATTCACCCCTCCACTTT. Residues: CASSNRDRDSPLHF.

This clonotype showed up many times. The gene calls are TRBV27 and TRBJ2-5; tentative D call: TRBD1 (6 bases). Deletions cut 8 bases from V and 5 bases from J, with 15 bases between. The CDR3 is 13 amino acids. Per germline, CDR1 MNHEY and CDR2 SMNVEV (reference sequence). The CDR3 is CASQTRGSETQYF. The CDR3 coding sequence is TGTGCCAGCCAAACCAGGGGTTCGGAGACCCAGTACTTC.

This clonotype was recorded many times. This sequence joins TRBV6-5 and TRBJ1-3, with 8 bases aligning to TRBD1. CDR3 length equals 13 residues. Germline V gene sequence: CDR1 MNHEY, CDR2 SVGAGI. Trimming cost V 6 bases and J 7 bases; bases outside gene matches: 5. The DNA of the CDR3 is TGTGCCAGCAGCAGGACAGGGCGGAACACCATATATTTT. Protein product: CASSRTGRNTIYF.